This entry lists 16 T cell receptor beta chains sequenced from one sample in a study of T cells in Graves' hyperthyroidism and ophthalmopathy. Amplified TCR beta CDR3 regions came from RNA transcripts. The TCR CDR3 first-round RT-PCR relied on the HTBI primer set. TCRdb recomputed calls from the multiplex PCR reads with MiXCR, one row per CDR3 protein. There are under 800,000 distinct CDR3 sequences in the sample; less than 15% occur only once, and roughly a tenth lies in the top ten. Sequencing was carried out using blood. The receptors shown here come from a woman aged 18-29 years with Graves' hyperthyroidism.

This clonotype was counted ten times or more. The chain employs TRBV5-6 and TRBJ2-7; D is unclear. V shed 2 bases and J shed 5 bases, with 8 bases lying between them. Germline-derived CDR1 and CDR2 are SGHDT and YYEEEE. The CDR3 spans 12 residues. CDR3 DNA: TGTGCCAGCAGCTTTGGGTCGGACGAGCAGTACTTC. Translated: CASSFGSDEQYF.

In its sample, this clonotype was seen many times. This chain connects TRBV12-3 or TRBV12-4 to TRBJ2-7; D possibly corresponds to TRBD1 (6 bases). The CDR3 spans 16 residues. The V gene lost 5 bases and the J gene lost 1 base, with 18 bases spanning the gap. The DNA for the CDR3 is TGTGCCAGCAGTCGCCGGGACAAGGGGTTTTCCTACGAGCAGTACTTC. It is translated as CASSRRDKGFSYEQYF.

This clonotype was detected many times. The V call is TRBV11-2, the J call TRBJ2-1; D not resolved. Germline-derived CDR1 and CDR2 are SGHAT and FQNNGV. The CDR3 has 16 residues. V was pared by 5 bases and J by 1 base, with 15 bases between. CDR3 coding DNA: TGTGCCAGCAGCCCGCGTTTGTCCGGTTCCTACAATGAGCAGTTCTTC. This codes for CASSPRLSGSYNEQFF.

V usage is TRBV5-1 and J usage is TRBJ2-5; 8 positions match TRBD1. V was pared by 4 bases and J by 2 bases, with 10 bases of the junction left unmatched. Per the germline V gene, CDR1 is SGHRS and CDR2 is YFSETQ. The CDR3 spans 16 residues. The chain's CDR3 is CASSKSEYRGQETQYF. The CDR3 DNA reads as TGCGCCAGCAGCAAAAGCGAATACAGGGGGCAAGAGACCCAGTACTTC. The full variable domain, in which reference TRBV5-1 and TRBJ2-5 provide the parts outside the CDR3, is KAGVTQTPRYLIKTRGQQVTLSCSPISGHRSVSWYQQTPGQGLQFLFEYFSETQRNKGNFPGRFSGRQFSNSRSEMNVSTLELGDSALYLCASSKSEYRGQETQYFGPGTRLLVL.

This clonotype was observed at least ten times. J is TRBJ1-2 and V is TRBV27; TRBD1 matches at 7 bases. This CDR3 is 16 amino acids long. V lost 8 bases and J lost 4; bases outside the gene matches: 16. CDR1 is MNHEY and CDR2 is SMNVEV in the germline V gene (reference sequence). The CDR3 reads CASSSSGTALGYGYTF. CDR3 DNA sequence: TGTGCCAGCTCTTCCTCCGGGACAGCCCTAGGCTATGGCTACACCTTC.

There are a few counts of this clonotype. CDR3 protein: CASSYIRTSGNTIYF. The CDR3 nucleotides read TGTGCCAGCAGTTACATAAGGACCTCTGGAAACACCATATATTTT. This sequence joins TRBV6-6 and TRBJ1-3; D gene uncertain. Per germline, CDR1 MNHNY and CDR2 SVGAGI (reference sequence). This CDR3 comprises 15 residues. V lost 2 bases and J lost 0, with 8 bases in between.

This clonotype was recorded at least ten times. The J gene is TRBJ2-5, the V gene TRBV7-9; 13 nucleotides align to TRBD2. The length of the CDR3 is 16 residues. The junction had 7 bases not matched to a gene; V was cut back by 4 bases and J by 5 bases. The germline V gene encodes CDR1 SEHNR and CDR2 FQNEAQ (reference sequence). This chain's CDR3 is CASSSGLAGALETQYF. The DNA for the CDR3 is TGTGCCAGCAGCTCAGGACTAGCGGGAGCGCTGGAGACCCAGTACTTC.

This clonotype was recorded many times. CDR3 nucleotides: TGTGCCAGGGTTGGGTCTAGCGGCCCACAAGAGCAGTTCTTC. Translating it yields CARVGSSGPQEQFF. This rearrangement joins TRBV12-3 or TRBV12-4 to TRBJ2-1; 7 positions match TRBD2. V shed 9 bases and J 10 bases; nucleotides not matched to a gene: 15. The CDR3 is 14 amino acids.

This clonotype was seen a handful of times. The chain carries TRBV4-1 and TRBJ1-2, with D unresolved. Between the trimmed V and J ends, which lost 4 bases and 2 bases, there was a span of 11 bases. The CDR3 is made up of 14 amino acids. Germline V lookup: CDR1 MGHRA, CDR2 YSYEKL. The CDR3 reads CASSRLVTNYGYTF. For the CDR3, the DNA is TGCGCCAGCAGCCGCCTAGTTACCAACTATGGCTACACCTTC.

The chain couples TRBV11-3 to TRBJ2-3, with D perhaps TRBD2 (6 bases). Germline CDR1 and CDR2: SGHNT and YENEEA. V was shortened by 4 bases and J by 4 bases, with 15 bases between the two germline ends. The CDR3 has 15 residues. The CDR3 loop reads CASSSPSGGADTQYF. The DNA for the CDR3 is TGTGCCAGCAGCTCCCCCTCCGGGGGTGCAGATACGCAGTATTTT.

CDR3 loop: CASSWRLAGVTGELFF. The CDR3 DNA sequence: TGTGCCAGCAGTTGGCGACTAGCGGGAGTGACCGGGGAGCTGTTTTTT. The V and J genes are TRBV6-2 or TRBV6-3 and TRBJ2-2; 12 positions match TRBD2. The CDR3 is 16 amino acids. The V and J ends lost 4 bases and 5 bases, in that order; junction bases with no gene match: 5. Germline V CDR1 and CDR2: MNHEY, SVGEGT.

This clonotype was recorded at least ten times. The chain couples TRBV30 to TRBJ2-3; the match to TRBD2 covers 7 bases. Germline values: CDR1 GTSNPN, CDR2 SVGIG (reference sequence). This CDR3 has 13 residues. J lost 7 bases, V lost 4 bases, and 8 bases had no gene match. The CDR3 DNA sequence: TGTGCCTGGAACAGCGGGGCACTACATACGCAGTATTTT. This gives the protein CAWNSGALHTQYF.

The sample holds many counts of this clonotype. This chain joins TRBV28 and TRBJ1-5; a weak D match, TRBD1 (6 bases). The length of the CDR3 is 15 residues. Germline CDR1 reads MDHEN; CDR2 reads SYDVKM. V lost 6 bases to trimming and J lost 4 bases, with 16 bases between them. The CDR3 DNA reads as TGTGCCAGCAGGGCGGGGGACACGCATAATCAGCCCCAGCATTTT. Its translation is CASRAGDTHNQPQHF.

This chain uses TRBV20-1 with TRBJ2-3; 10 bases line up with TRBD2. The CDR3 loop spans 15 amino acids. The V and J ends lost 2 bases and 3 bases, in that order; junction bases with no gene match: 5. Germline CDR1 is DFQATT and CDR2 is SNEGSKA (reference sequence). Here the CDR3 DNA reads TGCAGTGCTAGAAGCCCGGGACTAGCGACAGATACGCAGTATTTT. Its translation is CSARSPGLATDTQYF.

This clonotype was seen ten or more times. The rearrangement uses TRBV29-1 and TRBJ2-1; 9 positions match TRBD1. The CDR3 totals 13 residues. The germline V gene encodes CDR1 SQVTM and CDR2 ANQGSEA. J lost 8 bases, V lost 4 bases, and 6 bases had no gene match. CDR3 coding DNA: TGCAGCGTTGTAGACAGGGGGGGCGATGAGCAGTTCTTC. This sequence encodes CSVVDRGGDEQFF.

The CDR3 spells CASSYLGEGGTEAFF. The CDR3 nucleotides are TGTGCCAGCAGTTACCTCGGTGAAGGGGGCACTGAAGCTTTCTTT. J is TRBJ1-1 and V is TRBV6-2 or TRBV6-3; D might be TRBD1 (6 bases). CDR1 is MNHEY, CDR2 SVGEGT, per germline. V lost 2 bases, J lost 4 bases, and 14 bases lay in between. This CDR3 is 15 amino acids long.